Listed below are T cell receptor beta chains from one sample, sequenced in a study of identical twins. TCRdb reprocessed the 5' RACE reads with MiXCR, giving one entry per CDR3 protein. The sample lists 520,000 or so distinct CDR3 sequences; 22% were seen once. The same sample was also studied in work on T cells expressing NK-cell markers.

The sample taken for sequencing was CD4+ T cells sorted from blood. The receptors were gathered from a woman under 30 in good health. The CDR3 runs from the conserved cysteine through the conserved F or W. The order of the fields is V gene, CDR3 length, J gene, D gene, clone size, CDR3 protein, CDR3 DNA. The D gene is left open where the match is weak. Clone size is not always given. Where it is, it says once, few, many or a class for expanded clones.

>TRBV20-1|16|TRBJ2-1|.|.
CSARVLGPRSYNEQFF
TGCAGTGCTAGAGTCTTGGGGCCTCGCTCCTACAATGAGCAGTTCTTC
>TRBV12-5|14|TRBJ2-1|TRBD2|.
CASGPSGAWNEQFF
TGTGCTAGTGGTCCTAGCGGGGCTTGGAATGAGCAGTTCTTC
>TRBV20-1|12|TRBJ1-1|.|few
CSAGMTKGEAFF
TGCAGTGCTGGGATGACAAAGGGTGAAGCTTTCTTT
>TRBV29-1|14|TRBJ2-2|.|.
CSGRGAANTGELFF
TGCAGCGGCCGGGGGGCGGCGAACACCGGGGAGCTGTTTTTT
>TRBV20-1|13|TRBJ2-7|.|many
CSARVESGDEQYF
TGCAGTGCTAGAGTCGAGTCCGGGGACGAGCAGTACTTC
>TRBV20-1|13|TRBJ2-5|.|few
CSANRGGQETQYF
TGCAGTGCAAATAGAGGGGGGCAAGAGACCCAGTACTTC
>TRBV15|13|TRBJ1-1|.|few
CATSKVLGAEAFF
TGTGCCACCAGCAAGGTTCTAGGTGCTGAAGCTTTCTTT
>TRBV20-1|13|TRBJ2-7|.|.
CSARVGGTYEQYF
TGCAGTGCTAGAGTTGGGGGGACCTACGAGCAGTACTTC
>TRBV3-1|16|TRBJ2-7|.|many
CASSRSRHRPAYEQYF
TGTGCCAGCAGCCGATCAAGACACCGACCCGCCTACGAGCAGTACTTC
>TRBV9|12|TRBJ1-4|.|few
CASSVGAGTLFF
TGTGCCAGCAGCGTGGGCGCAGGGACCCTGTTTTTT
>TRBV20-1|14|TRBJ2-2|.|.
CSALLHPATGELFF
TGCAGTGCCTTACTCCACCCCGCGACCGGGGAGCTGTTTTTT
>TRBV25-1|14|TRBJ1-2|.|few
CASSESGGDYGYTF
TGTGCCAGCAGTGAATCGGGAGGAGACTATGGCTACACCTTC
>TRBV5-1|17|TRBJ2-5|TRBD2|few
CASSPSPSGSGGETQYF
TGCGCCAGCAGCCCCAGTCCTAGCGGGAGTGGCGGAGAGACCCAGTACTTC
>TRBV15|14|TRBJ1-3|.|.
CATSKGSEGNTIYF
TGTGCCACCAGCAAGGGAAGTGAGGGAAACACCATATATTTT
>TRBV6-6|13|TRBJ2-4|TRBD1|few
CASGGRGKNIQYF
TGTGCCAGCGGGGGCAGGGGGAAAAACATTCAGTACTTC
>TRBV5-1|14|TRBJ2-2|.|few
CASSFVQGTGELFF
TGCGCCAGCAGCTTCGTACAAGGCACCGGGGAGCTGTTTTTT
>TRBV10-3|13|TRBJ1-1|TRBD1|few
CAIRVTGDTEAFF
TGTGCCATCAGGGTCACAGGGGACACTGAAGCTTTCTTT
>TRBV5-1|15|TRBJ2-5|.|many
CASSGAGHEQETQYF
TGCGCCAGCAGTGGCGCGGGACACGAGCAAGAGACCCAGTACTTC
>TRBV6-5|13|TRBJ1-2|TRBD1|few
CASSYYRGSGYTF
TGTGCCAGCAGTTACTACAGGGGAAGCGGCTACACCTTC
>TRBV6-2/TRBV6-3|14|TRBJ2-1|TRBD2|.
CASSSRTSASEQFF
TGTGCCAGCAGTTCCCGGACTAGCGCCAGTGAGCAGTTCTTC
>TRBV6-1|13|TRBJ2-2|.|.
CASSETGTGELFF
TGTGCCAGCAGTGAAACAGGGACCGGGGAGCTGTTTTTT
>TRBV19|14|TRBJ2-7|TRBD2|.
CASSIPGGSYEQYF
TGTGCCAGTAGTATCCCCGGGGGGTCCTACGAGCAGTACTTC
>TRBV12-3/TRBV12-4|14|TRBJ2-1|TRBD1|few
CASSPGQGIDEQFF
TGTGCCAGCAGTCCGGGACAGGGGATCGATGAGCAGTTCTTC
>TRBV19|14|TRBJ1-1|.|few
CASNRGLTATEAFF
TGTGCCAGTAATCGGGGCCTGACCGCCACTGAAGCTTTCTTT
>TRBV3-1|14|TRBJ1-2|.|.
CASSQDPWLNGYTF
TGTGCCAGCAGCCAAGATCCTTGGCTGAACGGCTACACCTTC
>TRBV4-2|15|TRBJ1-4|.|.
CASSQDMTGDEKLFF
TGTGCCAGCAGCCAAGATATGACAGGAGATGAAAAACTGTTTTTT
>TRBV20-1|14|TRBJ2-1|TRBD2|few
CSASGGGLYNEQFF
TGCAGTGCTAGTGGCGGGGGGTTGTACAATGAGCAGTTCTTC
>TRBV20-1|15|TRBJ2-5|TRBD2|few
CSARDPQRGAETQYF
TGCAGTGCTAGAGATCCCCAGCGGGGAGCGGAGACCCAGTACTTC
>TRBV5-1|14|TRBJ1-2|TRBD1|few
CASSLDRGFGGYTF
TGCGCCAGCAGCTTGGACAGGGGTTTCGGCGGCTACACCTTC
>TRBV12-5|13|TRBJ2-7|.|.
CASGLGTVYEQYF
TGTGCTAGTGGTTTGGGGACGGTTTACGAGCAGTACTTC
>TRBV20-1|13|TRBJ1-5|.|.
CSASWAANQPQHF
TGCAGTGCTAGTTGGGCAGCCAATCAGCCCCAGCATTTT
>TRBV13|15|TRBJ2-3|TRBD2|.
CASSLRTSGVGTQYF
TGTGCCAGCAGCTTAAGGACTAGCGGTGTTGGTACGCAGTATTTT
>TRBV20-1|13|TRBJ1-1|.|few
CSASRGANTEAFF
TGCAGTGCTAGTCGGGGGGCTAACACTGAAGCTTTCTTT
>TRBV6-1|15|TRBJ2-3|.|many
CASSEIKGSTDTQYF
TGTGCCAGCAGTGAAATTAAGGGAAGCACAGATACGCAGTATTTT